This TCR beta chain comes out of a study of blood T cells in healthy people across ages. The study's findings and limits: A roughly linear age-dependent decrease characterized TCR beta diversity per million T cells. Naive T cell percentage showed a strong correlation with TCR beta diversity. A greater number of naive CD4+ cells and higher diversity distinguished long-lived donors from aged donors.

Next came a second PCR, run for about 7 to 11 cycles, which used a sample-barcoded 5' primer along with a J-beta primer mix. TCRdb re-analysed the 5' RACE reads in MiXCR, keeping a single row per CDR3 protein. The repertoire holds over 600,000 distinct CDR3 sequences, with around 20% as singletons. This CDR3 contains 13 residues. Germline V gene data show CDR1 as DFQATT and CDR2 as SNEGSKA (reference sequence). The authors drew 8.5 to 10 milliliters of peripheral blood from each donor. This clonotype was counted only a few times. No antigen is known for it. The clonotype originates from a man between 65 and 85 years old in good health. Sequencing was carried out using blood. The gene calls are TRBV20-1 and TRBJ2-5; 12 bases are shared with TRBD1. Matching the DNA end better, TRBJ2-1 makes the J call doubtful. CDR3 sequence: CSAAGQGADEQFF. The CDR3 DNA reads TGCAGTGCTGCGGGACAGGGGGCGGATGAGCAGTTCTTC.